A selection of T cell receptor beta chains follows, all from one sample in a study of cytomegalovirus exposure and HLA in healthy donors. Clones were read by immunoSEQ multiplex PCR, and TCRdb kept only the in-frame ones, dropping some. The table for this sample gives 85,000 to 90,000 clones. Material for sequencing was PBMCs. Receptor source: a man in his fifties or sixties in good health and CMV-seropositive. Both conserved end residues are part of each CDR3.

V gene,CDR3 protein
TRBV15,CATSRDSAGGETQYF
TRBV29-1,CSVRTPLPLEAYGYTF
TRBV5-1,CASSPGQGGSNQPQHF
TRBV7-9,CASSWTGMSTGELFF
TRBV29-1,CSVEDRQGIRTEAFF
TRBV7-2,CASSPHKQGVSTEAFF
TRBV6-5,CVSTGDNYGYTF
TRBV27,CASSFSVSTDTQYF
TRBV19,CASTRSTNEKLFF
TRBV5-1,CASSFTRAKRDTQYF
TRBV18,CASSPERGGPQHF
TRBV5-6,CASSLDGRPYVNEQFF
TRBV5-6,CASSNDRGAFF
TRBV19,CASSIWTGASGNTIYF
TRBV27,CASSPITGEGYTF
TRBV18,CASSPVGGVFQDGYTF
TRBV6-4,CASSPGVLAGGPNEQFF